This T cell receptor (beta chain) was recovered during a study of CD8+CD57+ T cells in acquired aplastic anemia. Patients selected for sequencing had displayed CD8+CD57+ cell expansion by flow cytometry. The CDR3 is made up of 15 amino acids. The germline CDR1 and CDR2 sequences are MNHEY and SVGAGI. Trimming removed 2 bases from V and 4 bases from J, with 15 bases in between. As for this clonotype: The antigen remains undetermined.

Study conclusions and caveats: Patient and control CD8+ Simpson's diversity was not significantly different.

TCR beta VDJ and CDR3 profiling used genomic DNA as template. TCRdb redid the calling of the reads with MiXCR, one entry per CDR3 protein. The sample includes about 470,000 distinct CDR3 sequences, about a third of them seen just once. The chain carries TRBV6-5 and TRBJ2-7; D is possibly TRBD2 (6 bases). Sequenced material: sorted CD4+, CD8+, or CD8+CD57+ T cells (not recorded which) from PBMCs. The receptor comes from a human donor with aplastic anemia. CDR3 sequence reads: CASSYVRTGAYEQYF. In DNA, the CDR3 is TGTGCCAGCAGTTACGTTAGGACGGGAGCATACGAGCAGTACTTC.